The rows below give T cell receptor beta chains drawn from one sample of a study of T cell responses to AZD1222 COVID-19 vaccine. Sequencing was performed with immunoSEQ multiplex PCR; in TCRdb, only in-frame clones are kept and a portion is missing. This sample has about 140,000 clones; more than 90% occur once, and the top ten carry approximately 4.7%. The sample was peripheral blood, taken on day 0 of AZD1222 vaccination. The origin of the receptors is an adult in good health. Both conserved end residues are part of each CDR3. A D gene is named only where the DNA matches it firmly. The listing skips clone size in some rows; elsewhere it reads once, few, many or a size class.

J | V | D | length | size | CDR3 | DNA
TRBJ1-2 | TRBV28 | NA | 14 | NA | CASSLGTGNYGYTF | TGTGCCAGCAGTTTAGGTACGGGTAACTATGGCTACACCTTC
TRBJ2-7 | TRBV7-2 | NA | 15 | NA | CASSSRTQPSDEQYF | TGTGCCAGCAGCTCCAGGACTCAACCGAGTGATGAGCAGTACTTC
TRBJ2-7 | TRBV6-6 | TRBD1 | 13 | NA | CASSRDREHEQYF | TGTGCCAGCAGCCGGGACAGGGAACACGAGCAGTACTTC
TRBJ2-7 | TRBV12-3/TRBV12-4 | NA | 13 | NA | CASSYDSSYEQYF | TGTGCCAGCAGTTATGATTCTTCCTACGAGCAGTACTTC
TRBJ1-5 | TRBV27 | TRBD1 | 18 | NA | CASSLFGTGALSNQPQHF | TGTGCCAGCAGTTTATTTGGGACAGGGGCTCTCAGCAATCAGCCCCAGCATTTT
TRBJ1-2 | TRBV27 | TRBD1 | 22 | NA | CASSLSESIKGQGPEDFYGYTF | TGTGCCAGCAGTTTATCGGAGTCTATCAAGGGACAGGGGCCCGAAGATTTCTATGGCTACACCTTC
TRBJ2-5 | TRBV5-1 | NA | 17 | NA | CASSLATAIRGTETQYF | TGCGCCAGCAGCTTGGCTACAGCCATTCGAGGGACGGAGACCCAGTACTTC
TRBJ1-5 | TRBV18 | NA | 15 | NA | CASSPGANSNQPQHF | TGTGCCAGCTCACCAGGTGCAAATAGCAATCAGCCCCAGCATTTT
TRBJ2-1 | TRBV5-6 | NA | 15 | NA | CASGFGYPNYNEQFF | TGTGCCAGCGGCTTTGGTTACCCAAATTACAATGAGCAGTTCTTC
TRBJ1-2 | TRBV6-5 | TRBD1 | 13 | NA | CASREGANYGYTF | TGTGCCAGCAGGGAGGGGGCAAACTATGGCTACACCTTC
TRBJ2-7 | TRBV5-8 | TRBD1 | 15 | NA | CASSQPGQGFYEQYF | TGTGCCAGCAGCCAACCGGGACAGGGGTTCTACGAGCAGTACTTC
TRBJ2-7 | TRBV6-1 | NA | 14 | NA | CASSEPRSSYEQYF | TGTGCCAGCAGTGAACCCCGAAGCTCCTACGAGCAGTACTTC
TRBJ1-5 | TRBV19 | NA | 14 | NA | CASSMTVPNQPQHF | TGTGCCAGTAGTATGACAGTTCCTAATCAGCCCCAGCATTTT
TRBJ2-7 | TRBV5-1 | TRBD1 | 13 | NA | CASSQTGTYEQYF | TGCGCCAGCAGCCAGACAGGGACCTACGAGCAGTACTTC
TRBJ2-7 | TRBV7-9 | NA | 13 | NA | CASSVSGSYEQYF | TGTGCCAGCAGCGTTAGCGGTTCCTACGAGCAGTACTTC
TRBJ1-5 | TRBV15 | NA | 18 | NA | CATSSAVGGPLRNQPQHF | TGTGCCACCAGCAGCGCCGTGGGAGGGCCTCTTCGCAATCAGCCCCAGCATTTT
TRBJ2-3 | TRBV28 | TRBD2 | 16 | once | CASSLLGSTSGDTQYF | TGTGCCAGCAGTTTATTGGGCAGCACTAGCGGAGATACGCAGTATTTT
TRBJ2-1 | TRBV4-1 | NA | 13 | few | CASSQGVYNEQFF | TGCGCCAGCAGCCAAGGGGTTTACAATGAGCAGTTCTTC
TRBJ2-1 | TRBV28 | TRBD1 | 15 | NA | CASSLVGQGAGEQFF | TGTGCCAGCAGTTTAGTAGGACAGGGGGCGGGTGAGCAGTTCTTC
TRBJ2-2 | TRBV5-4 | NA | 15 | NA | CASSSWQPNTGELFF | TGTGCCAGCAGCTCTTGGCAGCCCAACACCGGGGAGCTGTTTTTT
TRBJ1-5 | TRBV18 | TRBD1 | 15 | NA | CASSPAGGSNQPQHF | TGTGCCAGCTCACCAGCAGGGGGAAGCAATCAGCCCCAGCATTTT
TRBJ1-4 | TRBV25-1 | NA | 16 | once | CASSEYRGPTNEKLFF | TGTGCCAGCAGTGAATACCGGGGCCCAACTAATGAAAAACTGTTTTTT
TRBJ2-2 | TRBV19 | TRBD2 | 13 | NA | CATRPGRAGELFF | TGTGCCACCCGACCGGGGAGGGCCGGGGAGCTGTTTTTT
TRBJ1-6 | TRBV7-2 | TRBD1 | 15 | NA | CASSSGTGDRSPLHF | TGTGCCAGCAGCTCCGGGACAGGGGATCGATCACCCCTCCACTTT
TRBJ2-2 | TRBV12-3/TRBV12-4 | TRBD1 | 13 | NA | CASCDRVLTELFF | TGTGCCAGCTGCGACAGGGTCCTTACGGAGCTGTTTTTT
TRBJ1-4 | TRBV5-6 | NA | 14 | NA | CASSGFRGDEKLFF | TGTGCCAGCAGCGGCTTTAGAGGGGATGAAAAACTGTTTTTT
TRBJ1-5 | TRBV28 | TRBD1 | 15 | NA | CASSLQGTGYQPQHF | TGTGCCAGCAGTTTACAGGGGACAGGGTATCAGCCCCAGCATTTT
TRBJ2-2 | TRBV15 | NA | 13 | NA | CATSVRGTGELFF | TGTGCCACCAGCGTGAGGGGGACCGGGGAGCTGTTTTTT
TRBJ1-2 | TRBV28 | NA | 12 | NA | CASSLMLGGYTF | TGTGCCAGCAGTTTGATGCTTGGTGGCTACACCTTC
TRBJ2-3 | TRBV29-1 | TRBD2 | 14 | NA | CSVLLAGETDTQYF | TGCAGCGTCCTACTAGCGGGAGAAACAGATACGCAGTATTTT
TRBJ2-5 | TRBV4-2 | TRBD2 | 15 | NA | CASSQGASGQETQYF | TGTGCCAGCAGCCAAGGGGCTAGCGGCCAAGAGACCCAGTACTTC
TRBJ2-7 | TRBV7-2 | TRBD2 | 16 | NA | CASSSPYSGKIYEQYF | TGTGCCAGCAGCTCACCCTATAGCGGGAAAATCTACGAGCAGTACTTC
TRBJ1-1 | TRBV2 | TRBD1 | 14 | NA | CASRSTGGSTEAFF | TGTGCCAGCAGGAGCACAGGGGGCTCCACTGAAGCTTTCTTT
TRBJ1-1 | TRBV18 | NA | 14 | NA | CASSRDRMNTEAFF | TGTGCCAGCTCTCGCGACAGAATGAATACTGAAGCTTTCTTT
TRBJ1-4 | TRBV3-1/TRBV3-2 | NA | 15 | NA | CASSQQGTTNEKLFF | TGTGCCAGCAGCCAGCAGGGAACAACTAATGAAAAACTGTTTTTT
TRBJ1-4 | TRBV7-6 | NA | 15 | once | CASSRQIATNEKLFF | TGTGCCAGCAGCAGACAGATTGCAACTAATGAAAAACTGTTTTTT
TRBJ1-5 | TRBV28 | NA | 16 | NA | CASKLMGEAPNQPQHF | TGTGCCAGCAAACTGATGGGGGAGGCCCCTAATCAGCCCCAGCATTTT
TRBJ2-7 | TRBV6-9 | NA | 18 | NA | CASSYDFAFSRAFYEQYF | TGTGCCAGCAGTTATGATTTTGCGTTTAGCAGGGCATTCTACGAGCAGTACTTC
TRBJ1-1 | TRBV5-1 | TRBD1 | 18 | NA | CASSLVFLGQGINTEAFF | TGCGCCAGCAGCTTGGTCTTCTTGGGACAGGGGATAAACACTGAAGCTTTCTTT
TRBJ2-1 | TRBV4-2 | NA | 14 | NA | CASSPDPRSNEQFF | TGTGCCAGCAGCCCGGACCCACGGTCCAACGAGCAGTTCTTC
TRBJ2-7 | TRBV25-1 | NA | 13 | NA | CASSESGNYEQYF | TGTGCCAGCAGTGAATCAGGAAACTACGAGCAGTACTTC
TRBJ2-1 | TRBV7-2 | TRBD2 | 17 | few | CASSLAPVAGGNNEQFF | TGTGCCAGCAGCTTAGCGCCTGTAGCGGGAGGAAATAATGAGCAGTTCTTC
TRBJ1-2 | TRBV6-6 | NA | 16 | NA | CASSGPAVDPSYGYTF | TGTGCCAGCAGTGGACCCGCTGTGGACCCTAGCTATGGCTACACCTTC
TRBJ2-7 | TRBV3-1/TRBV3-2 | NA | 13 | NA | CASSPEPGGEQYF | TGTGCCAGCAGCCCGGAGCCCGGCGGCGAGCAGTACTTC
TRBJ2-7 | TRBV6-5 | TRBD1 | 15 | NA | CASGTGQGATYEQYF | TGTGCCAGCGGGACGGGACAGGGGGCGACCTACGAGCAGTACTTC
TRBJ1-1 | TRBV23-1 | NA | 16 | NA | CASSQSMRDRTTEAFF | TGCGCCAGCAGTCAATCGATGAGAGACAGGACCACTGAAGCTTTCTTT
TRBJ2-7 | TRBV28 | NA | 16 | NA | CASSSTWTMERYEQYF | TGTGCCAGCAGTTCGACCTGGACAATGGAAAGGTACGAGCAGTACTTC
TRBJ1-4 | TRBV18 | TRBD1 | 16 | NA | CASSPPSGQGSEKLFF | TGTGCCAGCTCACCACCTTCGGGACAGGGGTCTGAAAAACTGTTTTTT